The 24 T cell receptor beta chains given below trace back to one sample, sequenced in a study of Graves' ophthalmopathy and Graves' hyperthyroidism. RNA transcripts served as template for amplifying TCR beta CDR3 sequences. A first-round RT-PCR used HTBI primers, followed by a second-round multiplex PCR. Using its own MiXCR run on the multiplex PCR reads, TCRdb lists one record per CDR3 protein. Altogether 660,000 or so distinct CDR3 sequences are present, about two fifths being singletons, with the ten largest covering more than 2.5%. The material sequenced was peripheral blood. Receptors were obtained from an adult man with Graves' ophthalmopathy.

The chain employs TRBV25-1 and TRBJ2-1; 10 bases map to TRBD1. This CDR3 comprises 16 residues. J gave up 5 bases and V 6 bases, and 10 bases lay outside the gene matches. The germline CDR1 and CDR2 sequences are MGHDK and SYGVNS. The CDR3 sequence: CASSYPRDRGNNEQFF. DNA for the CDR3: TGTGCCAGCAGCTACCCCCGGGACAGGGGAAACAATGAGCAGTTCTTC.

This clonotype was counted between two and nine times. The V gene is TRBV6-1, the J gene TRBJ2-7, with 9 bases identical to TRBD1. This CDR3 comprises 15 residues. The V gene end was trimmed by 5 bases and the J gene end by 1 base; junction bases not matched to a gene: 6. The germline V gene has CDR1 MNHNS and CDR2 SASEGT. The CDR3 reads CASSLGQGRSYEQYF. As DNA, the CDR3 is TGTGCCAGCAGTCTGGGACAGGGTCGGTCCTACGAGCAGTACTTC.

The chain employs TRBV5-1 and TRBJ1-3; D remains ambiguous. The germline CDR1 and CDR2 sequences are SGHRS and YFSETQ. V was cut by 1 base and J by 1 base, with 12 bases left in between. This CDR3 region has 16 residues. CDR3 residues: CASSLTSSGSGNTIYF. The CDR3 DNA reads as TGCGCCAGCAGCTTGACCAGCTCGGGATCTGGAAACACCATATATTTT.

As for this clonotype: A clone one base away is much larger, so this may be a read error. The chain uses TRBV25-1 and TRBJ1-2; weak D call: TRBD1 (6 bases). The CDR3 contains 13 residues. V shed 11 bases and J shed 6 bases, with 19 bases lying between them. From germline, CDR1 is MGHDK and CDR2 SYGVNS. CDR3 sequence (DNA): TGTGCCTGGAATGAGGGGGGAGGGGATGGCTACACCTTC. This translates into CAWNEGGGDGYTF.

This clonotype was recorded at least ten times. This chain links TRBV6-6 with TRBJ2-7; tentative D call: TRBD2 (5 bases). This CDR3 is built from 14 residues. V was clipped by 0 bases and J by 0 bases, with 6 bases between them. CDR1 and CDR2 (germline): MNHNY, SVGAGI (reference sequence). CDR3 DNA sequence: TGTGCCAGCAGTTACTCGAGGGCCTCCTACGAGCAGTACTTC. This sequence encodes CASSYSRASYEQYF.

A note on this clonotype: One end of the junction does not line up with germline, which may come from a read error. The chain couples TRBV9 to TRBJ1-5, with a possible D match to TRBD1 (6 bases). The V gene's germline CDR1 is SGDLS and CDR2 YYNGEE. This CDR3 contains 15 residues. As DNA, the CDR3 is TGTGTCAGCAGCGTAGGGGGGGAGAGTGGTCAGCCCCAGCATTTT. Protein sequence: CVSSVGGESGQPQHF.

This clonotype was counted ten times or more. The chain uses TRBV20-1 and TRBJ2-7, with 8 positions matching TRBD2. Germline CDR1 DFQATT, CDR2 SNEGSKA (reference sequence). With 7 bases clipped from V and 0 bases from J, the junction kept 8 bases outside the gene matches. There are 14 residues in the CDR3. Here the CDR3 DNA reads TGCAGTGTGGCAGCGGGGGTTAACTCCTACGAGCAGTACTTC. Translating gives CSVAAGVNSYEQYF.

This clonotype was recorded at least ten times. The chain combines TRBV20-1 with TRBJ1-2; no clear D. V shed 5 bases and J shed 2 bases, with 6 bases lying between them. CDR1 is DFQATT and CDR2 is SNEGSKA in the germline V gene (reference sequence). The CDR3 extends over 11 amino acids. The CDR3 DNA is TGCAGTGCTCCGGGGAACTATGGCTACACCTTC. It is translated as CSAPGNYGYTF.

V and J are TRBV7-9 and TRBJ2-7; TRBD1 is a possible D gene (8 bases). V was trimmed by 2 bases and J by 0 bases, leaving 20 bases between them. The CDR3 is 18 amino acids. Germline V gene data show CDR1 as SEHNR and CDR2 as FQNEAQ (reference sequence). The CDR3 reads CASSLRQGRAPGSYEQYF. In nucleotides, the CDR3 is TGTGCCAGCAGCTTAAGACAGGGGAGGGCCCCGGGCTCCTACGAGCAGTACTTC.

This clonotype occurred many times. The chain carries TRBV7-9 and TRBJ1-1; unclear D gene. Trimming took off 3 bases at V and 2 bases at J, with 7 bases between the two ends. The CDR3 loop spans 13 amino acids. In germline, CDR1 is SEHNR, CDR2 FQNEAQ (reference sequence). CDR3 amino acids: CASSFSSNTEAFF. DNA of the CDR3: TGTGCCAGCAGCTTTTCCTCAAACACTGAAGCTTTCTTT.

This clonotype was picked up a small number of times. The chain combines TRBV4-1 with TRBJ2-7, with 7 bases matching TRBD1. V lost 4 bases, J lost 1 base, and 7 bases stayed unmatched. The CDR3 has 15 residues. The V gene's germline CDR1 is MGHRA and CDR2 YSYEKL. CDR3 region: CASSPGDSLSYEQYF. CDR3 DNA: TGCGCCAGCAGCCCTGGGGACAGCCTTTCCTACGAGCAGTACTTC.

This clonotype was counted only a few times. The rearrangement links TRBV20-1 to TRBJ2-7; D unclear. Germline CDR1 DFQATT, CDR2 SNEGSKA (reference sequence). The CDR3 has 14 residues. With 6 bases removed from V and 3 bases from J, the gap between germline ends came to 18 bases. The CDR3 sequence: CSAEVAPGNYEQYF. CDR3 DNA sequence: TGCAGTGCAGAGGTGGCCCCCGGCAACTACGAGCAGTACTTC.

This clonotype occurred once. This chain uses TRBV15 with TRBJ2-1, with TRBD2 as a possible D gene (5 bases). CDR1 is LNHNV and CDR2 is YYDKDF in the germline V gene (reference sequence). Trimming removed 1 base from V and 7 bases from J, with 11 bases in between. This CDR3 has 14 amino acids. As DNA, the CDR3 is TGTGCCACCAGCAGAGTCAGAGGGTTGAATGAGCAGTTCTTC. Protein sequence: CATSRVRGLNEQFF.

This clonotype has just a few counts. CDR3 protein: CASSQEPDYEQYF. The CDR3 coding sequence is TGCGCCAGCAGCCAAGAACCGGATTACGAGCAGTACTTC. The chain combines TRBV4-3 with TRBJ2-7; D remains unclear. The CDR3 sequence is 13 residues long. CDR1 and CDR2 (germline): LGHNA, YSLEER. Trimming shortened V by 0 bases and J by 4 bases, and 7 bases separated the two germline ends.

This clonotype has more than one count but fewer than ten. The genes are TRBV5-1 and TRBJ2-2; 11 bases fit TRBD1. Germline V gene lookup returns CDR1 SGHRS and CDR2 YFSETQ. This CDR3 has 16 amino acids. J gave up 3 bases and V 4 bases, and 5 bases lay outside the gene matches. This chain's CDR3 is CASSQDRGLHTGELFF. The CDR3 nucleotides are TGCGCCAGCAGCCAGGACAGGGGGCTCCACACCGGGGAGCTGTTTTTT. Full variable domain (missing parts from reference TRBV5-1 and TRBJ2-2): KAGVTQTPRYLIKTRGQQVTLSCSPISGHRSVSWYQQTPGQGLQFLFEYFSETQRNKGNFPGRFSGRQFSNSRSEMNVSTLELGDSALYLCASSQDRGLHTGELFFGEGSRLTVL.

This clonotype was counted ten times or more. This sequence joins TRBV5-1 and TRBJ1-2; no clear D gene. The CDR3 sequence is 14 residues long. CDR1 SGHRS and CDR2 YFSETQ come from the germline V gene. The V and J ends lost 0 bases and 8 bases respectively, with 14 bases between them. CDR3: CASSLGDERAGYTF. The DNA for the CDR3 is TGCGCCAGCAGCTTGGGAGACGAAAGGGCGGGCTACACCTTC.

This rearrangement joins TRBV15 to TRBJ2-5; TRBD1 aligns across 8 bases. The germline V gene encodes CDR1 LNHNV and CDR2 YYDKDF (reference sequence). V was clipped by 0 bases and J by 2 bases; unmatched bases: 8. This CDR3 is 17 amino acids long. This CDR3 is CATSRDTGGTSQETQYF. Written as DNA, the CDR3 is TGTGCCACCAGCAGAGATACAGGGGGAACTAGTCAAGAGACCCAGTACTTC.

This chain links TRBV3-1 with TRBJ1-5; TRBD1 aligns across 8 bases. Germline trimming cut 1 base from V and 6 bases from J; bases unmatched to any gene: 5. Germline CDR1 LGHDT, CDR2 YNNKEL (reference sequence). The CDR3 covers 15 residues. CDR3 DNA: TGTGCCAGCAGCCAAGCTCGGACAGGGCCTCAGCCCCAGCATTTT. The encoded protein is CASSQARTGPQPQHF.

The V and J genes are TRBV6-1 and TRBJ1-3; D gene ambiguous. V lost 7 bases to trimming and J lost 0 bases, with 13 bases between them. The CDR3 contains 15 residues. Germline-derived CDR1 and CDR2 are MNHNS and SASEGT. Here the CDR3 reads CASTNQKSSGNTIYF. DNA for the CDR3: TGTGCCAGCACCAACCAGAAGAGCTCTGGAAACACCATATATTTT.

There are many counts of this clonotype. The chain uses TRBV29-1 and TRBJ1-2; D remains unclear. V lost 0 bases to trimming and J lost 4 bases, with 9 bases between them. The length of the CDR3 is 13 residues. Germline V CDR1 and CDR2: SQVTM, ANQGSEA. The CDR3 sequence: CSVEDDNSYGYTF. The CDR3 nucleotides read TGCAGCGTTGAAGATGACAACTCCTATGGCTACACCTTC.

The rearrangement uses TRBV2 and TRBJ2-1, with D possibly being TRBD1 (5 bases). V was cut by 8 bases and J by 7 bases, with 9 bases left in between. This CDR3 is built from 11 residues. Per germline, CDR1 SNHLY and CDR2 FYNNEI. In DNA, the CDR3 is TGTGCCAGCGGGGCCAGTAATGAGCAGTTCTTC. It specifies CASGASNEQFF. Drawing the rest from reference TRBV2 and TRBJ2-1, the complete variable domain is EPEVTQTPSHQVTQMGQEVILRCVPISNHLYFYWYRQILGQKVEFLVSFYNNEISEKSEIFDDQFSVERPDGSNFTLKIRSTKLEDSAMYFCASGASNEQFFGPGTRLTVL.

At least ten counts were recorded for this clonotype. This chain links TRBV2 with TRBJ2-5; D is uncertain. Germline values: CDR1 SNHLY, CDR2 FYNNEI. V lost 7 bases and J 4 bases, leaving 13 bases between the germline ends. This CDR3 has 13 residues. CDR3 in DNA: TGTGCCAGCAACCGAGATTTGGGAGAGACCCAGTACTTC. Translation: CASNRDLGETQYF.

This rearrangement joins TRBV7-9 to TRBJ1-1, with 8 bases fitting TRBD1. The V gene end was trimmed by 4 bases and the J gene end by 5 bases; junction bases not matched to a gene: 6. The CDR3 runs to 14 residues. Germline CDR1 SEHNR, CDR2 FQNEAQ (reference sequence). CDR3 sequence (DNA): TGTGCCAGCAGCTCCCGGACAGGGTGGACTGAAGCTTTCTTT. This translates into CASSSRTGWTEAFF.

This clonotype has ten or more counts. This rearrangement joins TRBV11-3 to TRBJ1-6, with TRBD1 identical over 9 bases. V shed 5 bases and J 7 bases; nucleotides not matched to a gene: 3. CDR3 size: 14 residues. Germline values: CDR1 SGHNT, CDR2 YENEEA. The CDR3 spells CASSGTGRNSPLHF. DNA for the CDR3: TGTGCCAGCAGCGGGACAGGGAGGAATTCACCCCTCCACTTT. The full variable domain, completed using reference TRBV11-3 and TRBJ1-6, is EAGVVQSPRYKIIEKKQPVAFWCNPISGHNTLYWYLQNLGQGPELLIRYENEEAVDDSQLPKDRFSAERLKGVDSTLKIQPAELGDSAVYLCASSGTGRNSPLHFGNGTRLTVT.